This T cell receptor beta chain was observed in a study of T cells in Graves' hyperthyroidism and ophthalmopathy. General study results and limits: With a median lead of around 6.7 months before onset, the model predicted ophthalmopathy. Most thyroid clonotypes that were expanded above 0.001 also turned up in blood.

The CDR3 is 17 residues long. Trimming shortened V by 6 bases and J by 0 bases, and 20 bases separated the two germline ends. Germline V gene sequence: CDR1 SNHLY, CDR2 FYNNEI. TCR beta CDR3 region amplification was performed from RNA transcripts. An initial round of RT-PCR targeting the TCR CDR3 relied on the HTBI primer set. Using its own MiXCR run on the multiplex PCR reads, TCRdb lists one record per CDR3 protein. The sample includes a few hundred thousand distinct CDR3 sequences, 17% of them seen just once. Comment on this clonotype: Its antigen is undetermined.

Individuals with ophthalmopathy presented a Clinical Activity Score of at least 3, a NOSPECS grade of at least 4 and a duration under 3 months. Exclusion criteria comprised uncontrolled infection, other autoimmune disease, pregnancy or lactation. The source of this sequence is a woman in her late teens or twenties with Graves' ophthalmopathy. This chain connects TRBV2 to TRBJ1-1; weak D call: TRBD1 (6 bases). What was sequenced was blood. CDR3 protein: CASSRDTADTMNTEAFF. As DNA, the CDR3 is TGTGCCAGCAGCCGGGACACCGCAGATACTATGAACACTGAAGCTTTCTTT.